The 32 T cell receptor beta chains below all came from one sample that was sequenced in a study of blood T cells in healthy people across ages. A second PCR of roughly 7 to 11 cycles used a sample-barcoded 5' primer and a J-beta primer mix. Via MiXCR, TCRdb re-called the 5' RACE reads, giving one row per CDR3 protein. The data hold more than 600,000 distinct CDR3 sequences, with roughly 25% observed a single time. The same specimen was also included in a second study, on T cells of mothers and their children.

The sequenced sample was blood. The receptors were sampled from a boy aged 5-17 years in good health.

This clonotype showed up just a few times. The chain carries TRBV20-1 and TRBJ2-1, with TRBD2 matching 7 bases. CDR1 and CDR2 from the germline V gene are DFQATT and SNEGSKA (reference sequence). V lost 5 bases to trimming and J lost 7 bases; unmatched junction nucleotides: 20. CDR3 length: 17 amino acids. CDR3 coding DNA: TGCAGTGCTGACCCGACTCTAGCGGACGGGGGTTCTAATGAGCAGTTCTTC. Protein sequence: CSADPTLADGGSNEQFF.

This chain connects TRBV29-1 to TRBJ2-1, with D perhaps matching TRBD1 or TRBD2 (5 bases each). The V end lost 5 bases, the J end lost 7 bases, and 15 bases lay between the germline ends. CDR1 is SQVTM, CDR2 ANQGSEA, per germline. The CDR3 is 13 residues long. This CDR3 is CSVPGSTRNEQFF. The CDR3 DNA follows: TGCAGCGTTCCAGGGAGTACTAGAAATGAGCAGTTCTTC.

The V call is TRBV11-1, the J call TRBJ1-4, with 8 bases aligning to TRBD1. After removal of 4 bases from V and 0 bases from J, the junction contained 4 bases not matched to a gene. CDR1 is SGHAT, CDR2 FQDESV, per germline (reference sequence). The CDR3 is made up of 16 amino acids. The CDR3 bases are TGTGCCAGCAGCTCATCAGGGGGCGCAACTAATGAAAAACTGTTTTTT. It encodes CASSSSGGATNEKLFF.

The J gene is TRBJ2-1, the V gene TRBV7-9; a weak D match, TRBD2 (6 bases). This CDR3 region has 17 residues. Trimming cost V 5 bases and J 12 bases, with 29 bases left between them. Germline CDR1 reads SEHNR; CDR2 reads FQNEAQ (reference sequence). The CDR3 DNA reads TGTGCCAGCAGCCCCTACCTGGGCCGGGACTTAAGAGCGGGGCAGTTCTTC. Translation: CASSPYLGRDLRAGQFF.

CDR3 loop: CASSYRADNEQFF. The CDR3 DNA follows: TGTGCCAGCAGTTATAGGGCCGACAATGAGCAGTTCTTC. The V gene is TRBV6-5, the J gene TRBJ2-1; D is unclear. CDR3 length equals 13 residues. With 3 bases removed from V and 5 bases from J, the gap between germline ends came to 8 bases. From germline, CDR1 is MNHEY and CDR2 SVGAGI.

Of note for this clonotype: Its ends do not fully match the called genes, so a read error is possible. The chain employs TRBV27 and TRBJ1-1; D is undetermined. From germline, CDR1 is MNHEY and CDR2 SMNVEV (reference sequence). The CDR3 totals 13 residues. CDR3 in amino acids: CVSSLMVNTEAFF. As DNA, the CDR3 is TGTGTCAGCAGTTTAATGGTGAACACTGAAGCTTTCTTT.

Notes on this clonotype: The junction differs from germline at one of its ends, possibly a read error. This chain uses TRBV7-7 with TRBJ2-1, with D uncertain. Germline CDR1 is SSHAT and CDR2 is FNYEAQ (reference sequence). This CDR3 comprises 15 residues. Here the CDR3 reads CASSLDVFSYNEQFF. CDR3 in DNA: TGTGCTAGCAGCTTGGACGTGTTCTCCTACAATGAGCAGTTCTTC.

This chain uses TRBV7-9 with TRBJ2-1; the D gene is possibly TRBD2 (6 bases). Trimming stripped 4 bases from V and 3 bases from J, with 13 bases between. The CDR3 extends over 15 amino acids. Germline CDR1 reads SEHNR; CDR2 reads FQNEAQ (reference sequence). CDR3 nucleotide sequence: TGTGCCAGCAGCTCAACTAGCTCGGGCTACAATGAGCAGTTCTTC. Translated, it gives CASSSTSSGYNEQFF.

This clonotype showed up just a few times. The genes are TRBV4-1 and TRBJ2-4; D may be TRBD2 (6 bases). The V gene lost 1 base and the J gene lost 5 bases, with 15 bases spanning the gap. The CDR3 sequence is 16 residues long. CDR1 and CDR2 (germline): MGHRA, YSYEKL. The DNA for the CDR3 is TGCGCCAGCAGCCAAGTGGCAGGAGGGAAGGAAAACATTCAGTACTTC. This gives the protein CASSQVAGGKENIQYF.

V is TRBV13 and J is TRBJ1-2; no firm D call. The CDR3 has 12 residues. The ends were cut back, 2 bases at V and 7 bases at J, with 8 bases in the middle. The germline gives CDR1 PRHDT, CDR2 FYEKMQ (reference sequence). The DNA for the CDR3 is TGTGCCAGCAGCTTACATCCGGGTGGCTACACCTTC. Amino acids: CASSLHPGGYTF.

CDR3 nucleotide sequence: TGCAGTGCTATCGAGGACCTATCCTTTCGGGAGCAGTACTTC. Translating it yields CSAIEDLSFREQYF. The gene calls are TRBV20-1 and TRBJ2-7, with no clear D. This CDR3 has 14 residues. V gave up 4 bases and J gave up 7 bases, with 20 bases separating them. The germline V gene encodes CDR1 DFQATT and CDR2 SNEGSKA (reference sequence).

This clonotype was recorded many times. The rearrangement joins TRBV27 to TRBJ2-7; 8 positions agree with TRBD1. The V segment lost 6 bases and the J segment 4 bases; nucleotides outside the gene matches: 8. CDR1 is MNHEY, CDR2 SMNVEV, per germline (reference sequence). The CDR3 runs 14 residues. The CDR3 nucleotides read TGTGCCAGCAGCTCCGGGACAGGACCTTACGAGCAGTACTTC. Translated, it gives CASSSGTGPYEQYF.

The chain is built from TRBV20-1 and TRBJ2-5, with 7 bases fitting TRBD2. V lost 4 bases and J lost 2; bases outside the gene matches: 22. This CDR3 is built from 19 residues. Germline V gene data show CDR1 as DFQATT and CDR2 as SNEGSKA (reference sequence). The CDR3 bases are TGCAGTGCTAATAGTCTCTACGCGGCGGGAGTTTCGACTCAAGAGACCCAGTACTTC. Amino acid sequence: CSANSLYAAGVSTQETQYF.

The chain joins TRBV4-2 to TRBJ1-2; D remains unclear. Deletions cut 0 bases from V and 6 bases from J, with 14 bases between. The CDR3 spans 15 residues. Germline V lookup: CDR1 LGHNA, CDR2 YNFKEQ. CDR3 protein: CASSQDSLAADGYTF. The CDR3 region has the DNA TGTGCCAGCAGCCAAGATTCTCTGGCAGCGGATGGCTACACCTTC.

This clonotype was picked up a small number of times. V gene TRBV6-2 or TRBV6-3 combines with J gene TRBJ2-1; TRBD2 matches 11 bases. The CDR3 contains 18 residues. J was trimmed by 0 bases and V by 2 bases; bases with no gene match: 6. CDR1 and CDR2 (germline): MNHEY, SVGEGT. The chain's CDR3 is CASSYDRLAGSSYNEQFF. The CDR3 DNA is TGTGCCAGCAGTTACGACCGACTAGCGGGGAGCTCCTACAATGAGCAGTTCTTC.

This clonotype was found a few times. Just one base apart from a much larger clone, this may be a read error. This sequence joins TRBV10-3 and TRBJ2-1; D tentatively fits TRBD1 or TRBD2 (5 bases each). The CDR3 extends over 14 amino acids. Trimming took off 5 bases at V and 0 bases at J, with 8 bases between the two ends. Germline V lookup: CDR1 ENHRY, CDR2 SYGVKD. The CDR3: CAISPGSSYNEQFF. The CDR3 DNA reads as TGTGCCATCAGTCCAGGGAGCTCCTACAATGAGCAGTTCTTC.

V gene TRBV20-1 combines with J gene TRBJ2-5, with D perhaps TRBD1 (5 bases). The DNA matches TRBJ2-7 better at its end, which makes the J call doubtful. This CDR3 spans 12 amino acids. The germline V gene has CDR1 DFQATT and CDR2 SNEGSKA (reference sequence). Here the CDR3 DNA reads TGCAGTGCTCCCTCGGAAGGGGACGAGCAGTACTTC. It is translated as CSAPSEGDEQYF.

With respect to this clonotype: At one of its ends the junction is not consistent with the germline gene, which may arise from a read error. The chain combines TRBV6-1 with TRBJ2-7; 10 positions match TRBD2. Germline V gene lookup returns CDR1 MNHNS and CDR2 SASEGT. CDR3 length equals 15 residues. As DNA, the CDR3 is TGTGCCAGCAGCGTCACTAGCGGGACCCTCTACGAGCAGTGCTTC. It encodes CASSVTSGTLYEQCF.

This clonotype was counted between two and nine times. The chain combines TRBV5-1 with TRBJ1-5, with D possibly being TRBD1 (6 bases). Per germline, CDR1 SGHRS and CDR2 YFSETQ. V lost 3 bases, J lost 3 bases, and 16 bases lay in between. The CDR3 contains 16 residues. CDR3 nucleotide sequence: TGCGCCAGCAGCTCCGGAACGGACAGCTCCAATCAGCCCCAGCATTTT. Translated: CASSSGTDSSNQPQHF.

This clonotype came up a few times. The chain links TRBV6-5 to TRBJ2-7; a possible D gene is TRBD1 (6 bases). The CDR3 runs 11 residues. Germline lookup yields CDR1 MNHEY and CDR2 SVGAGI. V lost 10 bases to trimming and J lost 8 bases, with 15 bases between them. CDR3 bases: TGTGCCATCGCTGGCCAGGGGAAGCAGTACTTC. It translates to CAIAGQGKQYF.

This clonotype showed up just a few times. Here the CDR3 DNA reads TGTGCCAGCAGTGAGAGGACAGCGGTGTGGAATGAGCAGTTCTTC. Its protein is CASSERTAVWNEQFF. The chain combines TRBV6-2 or TRBV6-3 with TRBJ2-1, with a possible D match to TRBD1 (6 bases). With 5 bases removed from V and 7 bases from J, the gap between germline ends came to 18 bases. Germline V CDR1 and CDR2: MNHEY, SVGEGT. The CDR3 runs to 15 residues.

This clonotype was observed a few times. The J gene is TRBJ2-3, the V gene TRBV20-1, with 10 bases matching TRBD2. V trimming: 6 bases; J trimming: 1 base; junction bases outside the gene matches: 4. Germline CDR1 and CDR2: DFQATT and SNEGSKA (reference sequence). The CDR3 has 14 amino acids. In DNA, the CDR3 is TGCAGTGCCGATAGCGGGAGGCGCACAGATACGCAGTATTTT. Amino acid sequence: CSADSGRRTDTQYF.

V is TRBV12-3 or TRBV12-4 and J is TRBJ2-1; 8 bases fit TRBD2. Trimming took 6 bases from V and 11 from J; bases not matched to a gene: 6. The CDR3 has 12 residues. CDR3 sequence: CASRSGTSKQFF. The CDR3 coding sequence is TGTGCCAGCAGGTCTGGGACTAGTAAGCAGTTCTTC.

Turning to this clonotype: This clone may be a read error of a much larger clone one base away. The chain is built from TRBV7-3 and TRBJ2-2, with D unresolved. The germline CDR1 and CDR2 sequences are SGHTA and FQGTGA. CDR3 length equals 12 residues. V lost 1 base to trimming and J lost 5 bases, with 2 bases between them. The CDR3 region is CASSLMTGELFF. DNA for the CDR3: TGTGCCAGCAGCTTAATGACCGGGGAGCTGTTTTTT.

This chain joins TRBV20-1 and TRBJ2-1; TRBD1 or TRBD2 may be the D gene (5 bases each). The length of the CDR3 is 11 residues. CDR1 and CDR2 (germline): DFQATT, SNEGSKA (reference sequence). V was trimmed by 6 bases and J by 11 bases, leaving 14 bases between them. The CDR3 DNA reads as TGCAGTGCGCCCAGCCTGGGACAGCAGTTCTTC. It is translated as CSAPSLGQQFF.

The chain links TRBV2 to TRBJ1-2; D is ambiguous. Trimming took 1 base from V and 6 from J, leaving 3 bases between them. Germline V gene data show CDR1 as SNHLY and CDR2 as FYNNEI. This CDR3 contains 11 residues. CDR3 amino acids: CASSEGDGYTF. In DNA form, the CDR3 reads TGTGCCAGCAGTGAAGGGGATGGCTACACCTTC.

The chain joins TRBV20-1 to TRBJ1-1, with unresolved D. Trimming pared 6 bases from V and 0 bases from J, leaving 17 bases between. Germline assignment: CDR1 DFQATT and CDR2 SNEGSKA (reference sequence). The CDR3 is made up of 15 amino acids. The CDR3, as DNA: TGCAGTGCGGAGACTCCGACGGGGATGAACACTGAAGCTTTCTTT. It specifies CSAETPTGMNTEAFF.

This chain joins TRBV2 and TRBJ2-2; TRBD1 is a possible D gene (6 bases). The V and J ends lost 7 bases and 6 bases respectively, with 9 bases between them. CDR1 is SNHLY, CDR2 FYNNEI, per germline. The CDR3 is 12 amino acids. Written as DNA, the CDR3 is TGTGCCAGCAAGGGGACACCCGGGGAGCTGTTTTTT. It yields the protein CASKGTPGELFF.

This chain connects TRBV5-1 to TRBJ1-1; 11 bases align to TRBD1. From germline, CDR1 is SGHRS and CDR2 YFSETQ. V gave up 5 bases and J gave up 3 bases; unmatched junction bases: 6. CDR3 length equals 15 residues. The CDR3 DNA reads TGCGCCAGCAGAGGTGGACAGGGGGCTGACACTGAAGCTTTCTTT. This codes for CASRGGQGADTEAFF.

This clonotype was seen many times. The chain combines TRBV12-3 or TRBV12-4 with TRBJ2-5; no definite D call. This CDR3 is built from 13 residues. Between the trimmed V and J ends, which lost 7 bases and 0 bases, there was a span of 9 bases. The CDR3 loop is CASTDGNQETQYF. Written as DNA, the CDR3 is TGTGCCAGCACCGACGGAAACCAAGAGACCCAGTACTTC.

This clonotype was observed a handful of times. CDR3 nucleotides: TGTGCCAGCAGTCCCACTAGGGACCCCGGGGAGCTGTTTTTT. This sequence encodes CASSPTRDPGELFF. This sequence joins TRBV12-3 or TRBV12-4 and TRBJ2-2; D may match TRBD1 or TRBD2 (5 bases each). V lost 5 bases, J lost 6 bases, and 13 bases lay in between. This CDR3 spans 14 amino acids.

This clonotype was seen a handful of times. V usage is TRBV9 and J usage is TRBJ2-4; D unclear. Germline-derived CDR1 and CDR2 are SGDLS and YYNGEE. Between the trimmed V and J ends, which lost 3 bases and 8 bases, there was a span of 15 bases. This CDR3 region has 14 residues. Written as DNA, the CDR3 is TGTGCCAGCAGCGGGCCTGGGGATAGGGACATTCAGTACTTC. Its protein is CASSGPGDRDIQYF.